Listed below are T cell receptor beta chains from one sample, sequenced in a study of cytomegalovirus exposure and HLA in healthy donors. Assay used: immunoSEQ multiplex PCR; TCRdb lists only in-frame clones, some missing. This table has 250,000 to 350,000 clones, 80% appearing once. Material for sequencing was PBMCs. These receptors all stem from a girl aged 2 to 10 in good health and CMV-seronegative. CDR3s include the opening cysteine and the closing phenylalanine or tryptophan. D genes are given only for firm matches. Not every row has a clone size; where given, it reads once, few, many or a size class.

TRBV10-1	TRBJ2-1	NA	15	TRBD1	CASSGTGRGFNEQFF	TGCGCCAGCAGTGGGACAGGGAGAGGCTTCAATGAGCAGTTCTTC
TRBV6-6	TRBJ1-5	NA	14	TRBD1	CASSDRGAQKPQHF	TGTGCCAGCAGCGACAGGGGAGCACAAAAGCCCCAGCATTTT
TRBV7-3	TRBJ2-1	NA	15	NA	CASSLVAGLDNEQFF	TGTGCCAGCAGCTTAGTGGCAGGGTTGGATAATGAGCAGTTCTTC
TRBV29-1	TRBJ2-5	NA	15	TRBD2	CSVEPSGGAGETQYF	TGCAGCGTTGAGCCTAGCGGGGGGGCCGGGGAGACCCAGTACTTC
TRBV7-6	TRBJ2-3	NA	15	NA	CASSFTGGTRDTQYF	TGTGCCAGCAGCTTTACAGGAGGGACCCGCGATACGCAGTATTTT
TRBV10-1	TRBJ1-1	NA	15	NA	CASSESGRGNTEAFF	TGCGCCAGCAGTGAGTCCGGCAGGGGGAACACTGAAGCTTTCTTT
TRBV27	TRBJ2-3	NA	16	NA	CASSLNWGLHTDTQYF	TGTGCCAGCAGTCTCAACTGGGGACTTCACACAGATACGCAGTATTTT
TRBV28	TRBJ2-7	NA	12	NA	CASSVPGDSQYF	TGTGCCAGCTCAGTACCGGGGGATTCGCAGTACTTC
TRBV2	TRBJ2-7	NA	12	NA	CAIRRGGYEQYF	TGTGCCATCAGAAGGGGAGGATACGAGCAGTACTTC
TRBV6-5	TRBJ2-1	NA	14	NA	CASSFRSSYNEQFF	TGTGCCAGCAGTTTCCGGAGCTCCTACAATGAGCAGTTCTTC
TRBV6-1	TRBJ1-5	NA	15	TRBD1	CASRAGTGGNQPQHF	TGTGCCAGCAGGGCAGGGACAGGGGGCAATCAGCCCCAGCATTTT
TRBV18	TRBJ2-3	NA	16	TRBD2	CASSPGLAGWADTQYF	TGTGCCAGCTCGCCGGGACTAGCGGGATGGGCAGATACGCAGTATTTT
TRBV6-5	TRBJ1-6	NA	16	NA	CASSYSVSRLDSPLHF	TGTGCCAGCAGTTACTCGGTCAGTCGACTAGATTCACCCCTCCACTTT
TRBV19	TRBJ2-7	once	14	TRBD1	CASKAGTGYYEQYF	TGTGCCAGTAAAGCCGGGACAGGGTATTACGAGCAGTACTTC
TRBV6-5	TRBJ2-7	NA	14	TRBD1	CASRLGQGGYEQYF	TGTGCCAGCAGACTGGGACAGGGAGGCTACGAGCAGTACTTC
TRBV7-9	TRBJ2-7	NA	13	TRBD1	CASTGQGGYEQYF	TGTGCCAGCACCGGACAGGGGGGGTACGAGCAGTACTTC
TRBV18	TRBJ1-1	few	13	NA	CASSPPGGPEAFF	TGTGCCAGCTCACCACCGGGAGGACCTGAAGCTTTCTTT
TRBV11-2	TRBJ1-1	NA	15	NA	CASSLVLSGFPEAFF	TGTGCCAGCAGCTTAGTTTTGTCAGGTTTCCCTGAAGCTTTCTTT
TRBV6-5	TRBJ2-7	NA	14	TRBD1	CASSYADRVDEQYF	TGTGCCAGCAGTTACGCGGACAGGGTTGACGAGCAGTACTTC
TRBV5-1	TRBJ2-6	NA	18	NA	CASSPPDSAFSGANVLTF	TGCGCCAGCAGCCCCCCGGACTCCGCTTTCTCTGGGGCCAACGTCCTGACTTTC
TRBV9	TRBJ1-4	few	16	TRBD1	CASSARDRGTNEKLFF	TGTGCCAGCAGCGCCCGGGACAGGGGAACTAATGAAAAACTGTTTTTT
TRBV19	TRBJ2-1	NA	13	TRBD1	CASNTGGFNEQFF	TGTGCCAGTAACACAGGGGGGTTCAATGAGCAGTTCTTC
TRBV5-1	TRBJ1-1	NA	13	NA	CASSLASNTEAFF	TGCGCCAGCAGTCTCGCGTCGAACACTGAAGCTTTCTTT
TRBV7-8	TRBJ1-3	NA	16	NA	CASSLAGGSSGNTIYF	TGTGCCAGCAGCTTAGCAGGCGGTAGCTCTGGAAACACCATATATTTT
TRBV5-4	TRBJ2-7	NA	14	NA	CASTRIPSTYEQYF	TGTGCCAGCACCCGTATTCCGTCCACTTACGAGCAGTACTTC
TRBV4-2	TRBJ1-3	NA	16	NA	CASSQDPQQGRNTIYF	TGTGCCAGCAGCCAAGACCCCCAGCAGGGAAGGAACACCATATATTTT
TRBV12-5	TRBJ2-1	NA	13	TRBD1	CASGPGQGNEQFF	TGTGCTAGTGGTCCGGGACAGGGGAATGAGCAGTTCTTC